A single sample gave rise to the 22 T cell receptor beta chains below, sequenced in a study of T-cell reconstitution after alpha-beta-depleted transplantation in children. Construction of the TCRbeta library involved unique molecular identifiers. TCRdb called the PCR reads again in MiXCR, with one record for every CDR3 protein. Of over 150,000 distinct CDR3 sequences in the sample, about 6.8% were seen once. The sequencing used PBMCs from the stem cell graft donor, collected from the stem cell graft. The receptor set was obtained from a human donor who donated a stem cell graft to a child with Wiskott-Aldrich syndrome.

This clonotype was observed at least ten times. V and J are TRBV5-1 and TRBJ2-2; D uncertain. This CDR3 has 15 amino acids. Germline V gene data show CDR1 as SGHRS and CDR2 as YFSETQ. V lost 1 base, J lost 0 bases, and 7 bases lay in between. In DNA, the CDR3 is TGCGCCAGCAGCTTGTCTCGAGCGAACACCGGGGAGCTGTTTTTT. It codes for CASSLSRANTGELFF. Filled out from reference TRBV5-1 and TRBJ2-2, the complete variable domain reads KAGVTQTPRYLIKTRGQQVTLSCSPISGHRSVSWYQQTPGQGLQFLFEYFSETQRNKGNFPGRFSGRQFSNSRSEMNVSTLELGDSALYLCASSLSRANTGELFFGEGSRLTVL.

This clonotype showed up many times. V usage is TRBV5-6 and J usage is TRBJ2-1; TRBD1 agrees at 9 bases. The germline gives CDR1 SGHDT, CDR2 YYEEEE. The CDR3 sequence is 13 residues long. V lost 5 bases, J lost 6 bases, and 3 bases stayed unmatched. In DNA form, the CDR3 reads TGTGCCAGCAGTCCGGGACAGGGCAATGAGCAGTTCTTC. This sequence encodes CASSPGQGNEQFF.

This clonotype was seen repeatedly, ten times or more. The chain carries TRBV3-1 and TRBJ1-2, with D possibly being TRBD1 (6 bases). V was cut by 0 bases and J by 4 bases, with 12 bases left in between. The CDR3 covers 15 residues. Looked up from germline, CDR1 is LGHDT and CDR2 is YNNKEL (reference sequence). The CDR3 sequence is CASSQDVSRGYGYTF. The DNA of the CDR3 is TGTGCCAGCAGCCAAGATGTTTCCAGGGGCTATGGCTACACCTTC.

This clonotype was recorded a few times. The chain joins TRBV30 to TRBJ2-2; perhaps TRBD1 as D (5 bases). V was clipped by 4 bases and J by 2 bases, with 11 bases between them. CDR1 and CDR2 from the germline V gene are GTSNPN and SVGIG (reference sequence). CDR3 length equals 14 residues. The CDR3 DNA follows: TGTGCCTGGAAGCGACAGTTTAACACCGGGGAGCTGTTTTTT. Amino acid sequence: CAWKRQFNTGELFF.

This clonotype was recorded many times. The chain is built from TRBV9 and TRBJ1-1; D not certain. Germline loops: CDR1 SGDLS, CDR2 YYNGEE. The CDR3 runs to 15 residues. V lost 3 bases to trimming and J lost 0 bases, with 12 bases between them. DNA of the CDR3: TGTGCCAGCAGCGAGTTACAGAAGATGAACACTGAAGCTTTCTTT. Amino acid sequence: CASSELQKMNTEAFF.

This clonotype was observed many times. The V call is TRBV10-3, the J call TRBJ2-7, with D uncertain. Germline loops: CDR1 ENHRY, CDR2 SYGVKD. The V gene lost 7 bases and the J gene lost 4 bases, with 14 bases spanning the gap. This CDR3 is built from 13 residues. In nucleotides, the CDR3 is TGTGCCATCAAGGGCAGACTCGATTACGAGCAGTACTTC. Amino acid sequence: CAIKGRLDYEQYF.

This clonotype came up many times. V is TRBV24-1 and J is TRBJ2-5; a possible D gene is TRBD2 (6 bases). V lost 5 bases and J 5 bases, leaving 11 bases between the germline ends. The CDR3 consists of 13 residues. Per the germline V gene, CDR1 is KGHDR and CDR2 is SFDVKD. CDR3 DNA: TGTGCCACCAGTGGCCCAGGAGGGGAGACCCAGTACTTC. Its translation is CATSGPGGETQYF.

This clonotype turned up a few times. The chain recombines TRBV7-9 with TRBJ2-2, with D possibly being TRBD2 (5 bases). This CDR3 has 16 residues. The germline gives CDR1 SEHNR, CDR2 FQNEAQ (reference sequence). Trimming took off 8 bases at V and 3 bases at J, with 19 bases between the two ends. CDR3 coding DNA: TGTGCCAGCCCCCGGGGTGTCAGGCCGGACACCGGGGAGCTGTTTTTT. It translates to CASPRGVRPDTGELFF.

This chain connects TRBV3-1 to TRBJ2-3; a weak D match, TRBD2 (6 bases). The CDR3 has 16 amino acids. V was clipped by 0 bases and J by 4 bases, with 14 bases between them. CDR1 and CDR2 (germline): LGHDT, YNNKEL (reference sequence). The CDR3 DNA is TGTGCCAGCAGCCAAGATTCCGGGAGACTTGCAGATACGCAGTATTTT. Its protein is CASSQDSGRLADTQYF.

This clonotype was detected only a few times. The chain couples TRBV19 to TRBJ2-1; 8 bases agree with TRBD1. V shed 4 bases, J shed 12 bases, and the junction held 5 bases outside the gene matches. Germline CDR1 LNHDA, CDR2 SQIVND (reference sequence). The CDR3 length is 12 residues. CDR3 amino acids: CASSTPGTGQFF. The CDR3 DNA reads TGTGCCAGTAGTACCCCTGGGACAGGGCAGTTCTTC.

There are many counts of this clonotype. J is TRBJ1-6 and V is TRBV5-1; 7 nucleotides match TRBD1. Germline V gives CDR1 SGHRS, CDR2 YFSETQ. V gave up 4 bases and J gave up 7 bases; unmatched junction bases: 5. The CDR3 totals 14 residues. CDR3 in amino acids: CASSLGQRNSPLHF. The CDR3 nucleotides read TGCGCCAGCAGCCTGGGACAGAGAAATTCACCCCTCCACTTT. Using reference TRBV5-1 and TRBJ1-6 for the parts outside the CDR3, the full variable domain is KAGVTQTPRYLIKTRGQQVTLSCSPISGHRSVSWYQQTPGQGLQFLFEYFSETQRNKGNFPGRFSGRQFSNSRSEMNVSTLELGDSALYLCASSLGQRNSPLHFGNGTRLTVT.

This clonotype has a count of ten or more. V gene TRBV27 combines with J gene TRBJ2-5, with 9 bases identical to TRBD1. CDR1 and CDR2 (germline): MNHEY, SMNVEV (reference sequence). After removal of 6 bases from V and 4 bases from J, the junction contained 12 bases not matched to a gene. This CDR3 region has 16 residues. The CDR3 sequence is CASSPRTGVEGETQYF. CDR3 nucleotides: TGTGCCAGCAGCCCCCGGACAGGGGTAGAGGGAGAGACCCAGTACTTC.

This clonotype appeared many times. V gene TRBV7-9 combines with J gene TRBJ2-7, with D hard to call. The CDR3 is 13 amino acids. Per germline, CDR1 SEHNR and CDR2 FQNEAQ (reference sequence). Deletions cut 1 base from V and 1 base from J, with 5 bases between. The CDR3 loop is CASSLDKSYEQYF. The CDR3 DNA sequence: TGTGCCAGCAGCTTAGACAAGTCCTACGAGCAGTACTTC.

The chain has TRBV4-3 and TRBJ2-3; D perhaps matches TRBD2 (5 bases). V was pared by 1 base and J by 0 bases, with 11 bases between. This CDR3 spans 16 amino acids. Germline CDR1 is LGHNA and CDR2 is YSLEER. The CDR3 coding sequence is TGCGCCAGCAGCCAAGGGACGGACTTTAGCACAGATACGCAGTATTTT. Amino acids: CASSQGTDFSTDTQYF.

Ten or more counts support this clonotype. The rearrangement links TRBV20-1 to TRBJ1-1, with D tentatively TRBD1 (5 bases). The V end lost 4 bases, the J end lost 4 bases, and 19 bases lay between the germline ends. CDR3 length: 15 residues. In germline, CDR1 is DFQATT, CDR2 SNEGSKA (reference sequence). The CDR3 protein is CSAKPPRGGGTEAFF. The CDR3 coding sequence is TGCAGTGCTAAACCGCCGAGGGGTGGGGGCACTGAAGCTTTCTTT.

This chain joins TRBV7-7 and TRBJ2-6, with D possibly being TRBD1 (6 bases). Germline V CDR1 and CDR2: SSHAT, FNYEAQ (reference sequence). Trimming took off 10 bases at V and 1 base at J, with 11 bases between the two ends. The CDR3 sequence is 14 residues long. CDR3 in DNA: TGTGCCATAGGACAGAATTCTGGGGCCAACGTCCTGACTTTC. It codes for CAIGQNSGANVLTF.

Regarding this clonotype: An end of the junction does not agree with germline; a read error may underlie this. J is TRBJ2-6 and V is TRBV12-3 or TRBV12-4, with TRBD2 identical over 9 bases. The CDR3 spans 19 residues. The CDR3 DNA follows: TGTGCCCGCAGTTTCCTCGCTAGCGGGGTTTTCTCTGGGGCCAACGTCCTGACTTTC. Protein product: CARSFLASGVFSGANVLTF.

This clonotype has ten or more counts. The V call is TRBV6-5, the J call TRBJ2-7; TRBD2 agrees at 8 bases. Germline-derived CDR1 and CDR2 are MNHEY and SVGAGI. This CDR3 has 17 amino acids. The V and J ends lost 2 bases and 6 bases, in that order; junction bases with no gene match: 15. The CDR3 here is CASSYRLAGVPSGEQYF. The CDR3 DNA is TGTGCCAGCAGTTACCGGCTAGCGGGCGTACCTTCTGGCGAGCAGTACTTC.

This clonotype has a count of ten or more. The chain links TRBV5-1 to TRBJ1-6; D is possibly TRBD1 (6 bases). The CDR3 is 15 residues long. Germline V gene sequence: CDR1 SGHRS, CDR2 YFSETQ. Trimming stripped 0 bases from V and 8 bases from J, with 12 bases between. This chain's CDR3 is CASSLDGTMDSPLHF. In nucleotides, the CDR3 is TGCGCCAGCAGCTTGGATGGGACAATGGATTCACCCCTCCACTTT.

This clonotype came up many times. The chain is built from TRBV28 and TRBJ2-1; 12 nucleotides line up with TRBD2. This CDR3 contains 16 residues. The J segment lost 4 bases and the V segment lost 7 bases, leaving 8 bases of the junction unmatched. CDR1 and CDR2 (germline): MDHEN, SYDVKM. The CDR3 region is CASTLASGRGYNEQFF. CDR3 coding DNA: TGTGCCAGCACCCTGGCTAGCGGGAGGGGTTACAATGAGCAGTTCTTC.

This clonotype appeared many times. The CDR3 spells CSARRFSLWTGSTDTQYF. CDR3 sequence (DNA): TGCAGTGCTAGGCGGTTCTCCTTGTGGACAGGGAGTACAGATACGCAGTATTTT. This sequence joins TRBV20-1 and TRBJ2-3, with 8 bases lining up with TRBD1. J gave up 3 bases and V 3 bases, and 17 bases lay outside the gene matches. Germline-derived CDR1 and CDR2 are DFQATT and SNEGSKA (reference sequence). There are 18 residues in the CDR3.

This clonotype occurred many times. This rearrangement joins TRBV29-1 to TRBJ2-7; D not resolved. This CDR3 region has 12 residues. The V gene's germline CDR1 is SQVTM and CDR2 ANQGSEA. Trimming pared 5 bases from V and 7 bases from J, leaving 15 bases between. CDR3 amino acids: CSVTSRVGEQYF. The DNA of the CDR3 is TGCAGCGTTACTTCCCGGGTTGGGGAGCAGTACTTC.